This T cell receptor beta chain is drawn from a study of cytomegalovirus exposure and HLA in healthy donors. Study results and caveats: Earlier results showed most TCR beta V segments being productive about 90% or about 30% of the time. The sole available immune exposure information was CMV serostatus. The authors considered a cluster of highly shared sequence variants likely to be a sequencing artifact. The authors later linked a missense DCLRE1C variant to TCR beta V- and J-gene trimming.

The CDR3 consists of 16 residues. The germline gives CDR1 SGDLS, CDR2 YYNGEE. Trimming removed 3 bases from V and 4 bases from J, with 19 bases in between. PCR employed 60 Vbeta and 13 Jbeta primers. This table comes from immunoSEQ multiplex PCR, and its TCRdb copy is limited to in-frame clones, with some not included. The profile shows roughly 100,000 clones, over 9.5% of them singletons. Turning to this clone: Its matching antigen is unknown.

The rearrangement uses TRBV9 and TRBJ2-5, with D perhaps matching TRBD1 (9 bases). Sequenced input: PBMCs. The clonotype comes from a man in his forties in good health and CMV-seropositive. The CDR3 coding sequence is TGTGCCAGCAGCGAACTACAGGGGGCGGGGGGAGAGACCCAGTACTTC. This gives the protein CASSELQGAGGETQYF.